The sample holds a few counts of the clone carrying this T cell receptor beta chain. The antigen is undetermined. At least two post-ART and at least one pre-ART PBMC sample were available for each donor. DNA was extracted from around 1-9.1 million thawed cryopreserved PBMC. These data belong to a study of long-term antiretroviral therapy in people with HIV. The study's findings and limits: An increase in diversity followed ART, yet levels stayed below transplant donor controls.

Researchers report immunoSEQ v3.0 was run at survey level. Assay: immunoSEQ multiplex PCR; the TCRdb copy retains only in-frame clones and omits some. Of 20,000 to 25,000 clones listed, roughly four fifths are singletons. This specimen was unsorted PBMCs, taken 0.3 years after starting antiretroviral therapy. The TCR sequence derives from a man aged 50-60 years with HIV.

CDR3: CSVHVYNEQFF. The CDR3 coding sequence is TGCAGCGTACACGTGTACAATGAGCAGTTCTTC. V is TRBV29-1 and J is TRBJ2-1; D gene ambiguous. Germline CDR1 and CDR2: SQVTM and ANQGSEA. This CDR3 has 11 residues. Deletions cut 6 bases from V and 4 bases from J, with 7 bases between.